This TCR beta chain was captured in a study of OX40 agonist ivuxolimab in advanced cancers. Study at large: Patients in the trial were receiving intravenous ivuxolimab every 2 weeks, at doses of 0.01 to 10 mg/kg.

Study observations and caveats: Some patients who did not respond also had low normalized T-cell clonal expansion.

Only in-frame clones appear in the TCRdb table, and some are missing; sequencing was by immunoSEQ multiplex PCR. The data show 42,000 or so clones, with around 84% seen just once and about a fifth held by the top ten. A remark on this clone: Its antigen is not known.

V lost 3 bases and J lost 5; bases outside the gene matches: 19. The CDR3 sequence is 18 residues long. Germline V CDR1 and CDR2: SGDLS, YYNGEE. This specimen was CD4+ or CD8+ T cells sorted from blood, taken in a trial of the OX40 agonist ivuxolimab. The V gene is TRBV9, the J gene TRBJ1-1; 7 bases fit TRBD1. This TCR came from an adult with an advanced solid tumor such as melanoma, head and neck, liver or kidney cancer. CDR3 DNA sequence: TGTGCCAGCAGCGGAAACCCTCTCCGACAGGGAGATTGGACTGAAGCTTTCTTT. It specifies CASSGNPLRQGDWTEAFF.